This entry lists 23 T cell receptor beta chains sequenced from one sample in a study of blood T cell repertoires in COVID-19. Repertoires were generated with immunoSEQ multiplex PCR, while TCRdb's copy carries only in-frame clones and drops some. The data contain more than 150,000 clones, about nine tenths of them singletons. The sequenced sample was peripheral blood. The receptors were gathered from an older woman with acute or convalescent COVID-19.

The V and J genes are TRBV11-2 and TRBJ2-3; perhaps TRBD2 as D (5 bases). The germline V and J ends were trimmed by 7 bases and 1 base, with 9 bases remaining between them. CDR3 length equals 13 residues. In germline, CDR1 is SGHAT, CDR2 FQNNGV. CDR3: CASKPGGTDTQYF. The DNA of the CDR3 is TGTGCCAGCAAACCCGGGGGCACAGATACGCAGTATTTT.

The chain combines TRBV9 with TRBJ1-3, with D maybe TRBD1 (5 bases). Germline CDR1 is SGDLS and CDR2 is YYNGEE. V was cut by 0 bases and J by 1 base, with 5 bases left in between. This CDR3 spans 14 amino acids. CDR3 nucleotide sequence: TGTGCCAGCAGCGTAGCAGGGTCTGGAAACACCATATATTTT. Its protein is CASSVAGSGNTIYF.

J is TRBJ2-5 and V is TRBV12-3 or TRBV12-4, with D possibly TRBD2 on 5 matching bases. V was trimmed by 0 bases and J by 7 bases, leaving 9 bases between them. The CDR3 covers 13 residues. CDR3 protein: CASSLARSGTQYF. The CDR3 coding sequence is TGTGCCAGCAGTTTAGCCAGGAGCGGGACCCAGTACTTC.

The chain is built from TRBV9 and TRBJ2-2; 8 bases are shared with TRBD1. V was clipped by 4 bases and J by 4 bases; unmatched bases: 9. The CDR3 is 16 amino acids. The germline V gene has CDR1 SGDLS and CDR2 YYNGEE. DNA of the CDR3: TGTGCCAGCAGCTTTCGGACAGGGATGAGCACCGGGGAGCTGTTTTTT. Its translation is CASSFRTGMSTGELFF.

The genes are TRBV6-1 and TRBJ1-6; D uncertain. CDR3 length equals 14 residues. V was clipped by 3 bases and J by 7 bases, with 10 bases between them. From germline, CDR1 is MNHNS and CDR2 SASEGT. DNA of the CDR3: TGTGCCAGCAGTGACATACTGATAAATTCACCCCTCCACTTT. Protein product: CASSDILINSPLHF.

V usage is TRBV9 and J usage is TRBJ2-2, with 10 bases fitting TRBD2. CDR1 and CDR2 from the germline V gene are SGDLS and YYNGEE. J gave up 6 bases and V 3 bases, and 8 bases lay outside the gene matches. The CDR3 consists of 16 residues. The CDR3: CASSAIPGLASGELFF. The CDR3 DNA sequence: TGTGCCAGCAGCGCGATACCGGGACTAGCGTCCGGGGAGCTGTTTTTT.

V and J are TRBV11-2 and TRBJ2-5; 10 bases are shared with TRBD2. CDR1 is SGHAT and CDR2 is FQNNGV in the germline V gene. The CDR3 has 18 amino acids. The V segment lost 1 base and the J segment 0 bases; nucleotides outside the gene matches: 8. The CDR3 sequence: CASSLAHLSGGYQETQYF. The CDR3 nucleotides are TGTGCCAGCAGCTTAGCACACCTTAGCGGGGGGTACCAAGAGACCCAGTACTTC.

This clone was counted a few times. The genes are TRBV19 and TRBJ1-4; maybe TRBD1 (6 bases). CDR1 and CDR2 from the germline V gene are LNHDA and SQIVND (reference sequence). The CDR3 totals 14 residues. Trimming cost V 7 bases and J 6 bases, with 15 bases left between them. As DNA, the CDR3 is TGTGCCAGTACTTTTCAGGGGCTGCATGAAAAACTGTTTTTT. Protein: CASTFQGLHEKLFF. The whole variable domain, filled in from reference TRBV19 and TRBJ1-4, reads DGGITQSPKYLFRKEGQNVTLSCEQNLNHDAMYWYRQDPGQGLRLIYYSQIVNDFQKGDIAEGYSVSREKKESFPLTVTSAQKNPTAFYLCASTFQGLHEKLFFGSGTQLSVL.

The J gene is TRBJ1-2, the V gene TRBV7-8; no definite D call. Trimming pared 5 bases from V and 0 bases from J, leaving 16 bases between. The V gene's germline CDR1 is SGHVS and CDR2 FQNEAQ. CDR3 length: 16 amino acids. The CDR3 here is CASSAARSRANYGYTF. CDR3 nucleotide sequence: TGTGCCAGCAGCGCGGCTCGGAGTCGAGCTAACTATGGCTACACCTTC.

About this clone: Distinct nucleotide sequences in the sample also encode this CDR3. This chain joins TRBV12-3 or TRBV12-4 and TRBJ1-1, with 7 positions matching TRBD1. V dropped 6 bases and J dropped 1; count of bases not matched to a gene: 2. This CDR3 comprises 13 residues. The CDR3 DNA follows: TGTGCCAGCAGCCAGGGGGGGAACACTGAAGCTTTCTTT. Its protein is CASSQGGNTEAFF.

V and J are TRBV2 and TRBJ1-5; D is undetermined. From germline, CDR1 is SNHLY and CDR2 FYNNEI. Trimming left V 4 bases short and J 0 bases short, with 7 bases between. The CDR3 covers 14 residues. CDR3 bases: TGTGCCAGCAGTGTACAGTTTAGCAATCAGCCCCAGCATTTT. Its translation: CASSVQFSNQPQHF.

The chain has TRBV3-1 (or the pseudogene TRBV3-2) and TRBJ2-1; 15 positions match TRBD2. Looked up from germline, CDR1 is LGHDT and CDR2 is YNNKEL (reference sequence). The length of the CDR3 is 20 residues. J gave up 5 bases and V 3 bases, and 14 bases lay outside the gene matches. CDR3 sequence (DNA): TGTGCCAGCAGCCAGGAACCTACGGGACTAGCGGGGGGCCCTAACAATGAGCAGTTCTTC. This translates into CASSQEPTGLAGGPNNEQFF.

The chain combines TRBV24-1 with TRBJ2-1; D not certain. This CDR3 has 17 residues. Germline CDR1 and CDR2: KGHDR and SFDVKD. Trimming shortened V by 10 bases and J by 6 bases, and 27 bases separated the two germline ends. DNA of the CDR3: TGTGCCACTACCCCTAGATTTGGTCGTAACGTTGGCAATGAGCAGTTCTTC. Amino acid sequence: CATTPRFGRNVGNEQFF.

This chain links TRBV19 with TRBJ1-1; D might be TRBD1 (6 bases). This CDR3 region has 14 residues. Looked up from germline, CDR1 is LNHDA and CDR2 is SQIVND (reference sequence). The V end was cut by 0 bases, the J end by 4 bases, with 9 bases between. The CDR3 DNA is TGTGCCAGTAGTATAGACAGGGGTTCCACTGAAGCTTTCTTT. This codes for CASSIDRGSTEAFF.

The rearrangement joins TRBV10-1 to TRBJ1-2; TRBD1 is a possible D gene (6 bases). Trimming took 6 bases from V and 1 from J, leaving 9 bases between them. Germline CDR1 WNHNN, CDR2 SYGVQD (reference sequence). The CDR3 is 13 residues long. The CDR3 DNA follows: TGCGCCAGCAGCCAGGGGTTTAACTATGGCTACACCTTC. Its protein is CASSQGFNYGYTF.

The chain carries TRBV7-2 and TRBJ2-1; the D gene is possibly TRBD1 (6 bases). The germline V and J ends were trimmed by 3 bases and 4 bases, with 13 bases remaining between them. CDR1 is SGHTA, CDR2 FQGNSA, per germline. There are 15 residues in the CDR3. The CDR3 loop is CASSFVGGGYNEQFF. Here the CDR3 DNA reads TGTGCCAGCAGCTTTGTTGGGGGCGGATACAATGAGCAGTTCTTC. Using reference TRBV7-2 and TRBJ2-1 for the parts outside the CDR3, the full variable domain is GAGVSQSPSNKVTEKGKDVELRCDPISGHTALYWYRQSLGQGLEFLIYFQGNSAPDKSGLPSDRFSAERTGGSVSTLTIQRTQQEDSAVYLCASSFVGGGYNEQFFGPGTRLTVL.

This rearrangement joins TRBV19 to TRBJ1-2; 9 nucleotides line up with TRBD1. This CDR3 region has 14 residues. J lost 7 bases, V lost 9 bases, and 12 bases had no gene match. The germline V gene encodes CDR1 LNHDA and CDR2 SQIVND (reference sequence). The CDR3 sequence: CASGRQGVLTGYTF. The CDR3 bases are TGTGCCAGCGGGAGACAGGGGGTGCTTACTGGCTACACCTTC.

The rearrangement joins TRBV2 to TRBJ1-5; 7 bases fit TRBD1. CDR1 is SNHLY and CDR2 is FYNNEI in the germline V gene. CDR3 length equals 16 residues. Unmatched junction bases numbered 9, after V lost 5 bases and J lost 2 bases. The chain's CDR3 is CASSSFRDRGNQPQHF. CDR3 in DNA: TGTGCCAGCAGTTCTTTCCGGGACAGAGGCAATCAGCCCCAGCATTTT.

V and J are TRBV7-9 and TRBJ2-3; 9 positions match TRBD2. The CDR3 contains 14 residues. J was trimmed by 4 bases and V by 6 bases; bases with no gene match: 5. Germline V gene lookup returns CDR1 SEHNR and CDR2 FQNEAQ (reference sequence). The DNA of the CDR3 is TGTGCCAGCAGTGGAGCGGGGGGTTCAGATACGCAGTATTTT. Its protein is CASSGAGGSDTQYF.

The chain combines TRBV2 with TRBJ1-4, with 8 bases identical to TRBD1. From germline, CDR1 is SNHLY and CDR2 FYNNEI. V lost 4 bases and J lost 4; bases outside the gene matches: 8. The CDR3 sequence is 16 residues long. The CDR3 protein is CASSASPGQVNEKLFF. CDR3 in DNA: TGTGCCAGCAGTGCGTCTCCGGGACAGGTTAATGAAAAACTGTTTTTT.

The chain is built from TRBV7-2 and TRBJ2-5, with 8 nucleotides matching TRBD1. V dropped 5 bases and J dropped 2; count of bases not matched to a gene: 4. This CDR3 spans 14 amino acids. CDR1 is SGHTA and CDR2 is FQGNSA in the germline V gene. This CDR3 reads CASSPGQGQETQYF. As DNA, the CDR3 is TGTGCCAGCAGCCCCGGACAGGGTCAAGAGACCCAGTACTTC.

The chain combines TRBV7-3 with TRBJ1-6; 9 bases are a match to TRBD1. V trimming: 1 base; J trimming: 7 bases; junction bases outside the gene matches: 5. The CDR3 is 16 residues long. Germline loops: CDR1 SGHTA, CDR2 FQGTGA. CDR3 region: CASSLMAGTGNSPLHF. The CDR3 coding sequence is TGTGCCAGCAGCTTAATGGCCGGGACAGGGAATTCACCCCTCCACTTT. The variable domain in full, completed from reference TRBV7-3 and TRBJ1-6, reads GAGVSQTPSNKVTEKGKYVELRCDPISGHTALYWYRQSLGQGPEFLIYFQGTGAADDSGLPNDRFFAVRPEGSVSTLKIQRTERGDSAVYLCASSLMAGTGNSPLHFGNGTRLTVT.

In nucleotides, the CDR3 is TGTGCCAGCAGTTTGGGGACTAGCGGGATTAATGAGCAGTTCTTC. Translation gives CASSLGTSGINEQFF. The V and J genes are TRBV27 and TRBJ2-1; the match to TRBD2 covers 13 bases. The CDR3 spans 15 residues. J lost 7 bases, V lost 3 bases, and 3 bases had no gene match. Germline CDR1 is MNHEY and CDR2 is SMNVEV (reference sequence).